This TCR beta chain appears in the sequencing data of a study of shared clonotypes between healthy human individuals. Splitting of each subset's genomic DNA was done evenly across several immunoSEQ plates. The table came from immunoSEQ multiplex PCR; TCRdb's copy has only in-frame clones and leaves some out. The sample records some 1 million clones, roughly 70% being singletons. CDR1 is SGHVS and CDR2 is FQNEAQ in the germline V gene. The CDR3 is 15 amino acids. V shed 4 bases and J 2 bases; nucleotides not matched to a gene: 8. Concerning this clone: Its matching antigen is unknown.

Study-level results: In a few donors, around 5% of naive CD4 clonotypes appeared in common.

Sequenced sample: memory CD4+ T cells sorted from blood. Subset specified: CD45RA-negative fraction. The chain is built from TRBV7-8 and TRBJ2-7; 7 nucleotides align to TRBD2. The source of this sequence is a man aged 18 to 29 in good health. Here the CDR3 DNA reads TGTGCCAGCAGCTCCCGTGGGGGGGGGACCTACGAGCAGTACTTC. Amino acids: CASSSRGGGTYEQYF.